Listed here are 30 T cell receptor beta chains from one sample, sequenced in a study of cytomegalovirus exposure and HLA in healthy donors. The PCR made use of 60 Vbeta and 13 Jbeta primers. Here immunoSEQ multiplex PCR was the method, and the copy in TCRdb shows in-frame clones only, minus some. The repertoire has about 72,000 clones, about four fifths of them found once; the top ten carry under 2%. Sequencing input: PBMCs. The receptors here all came from a man between 18 and 29 years old in good health and CMV-seronegative.

J is TRBJ2-3 and V is TRBV7-2; 11 positions match TRBD2. The junction had 6 bases not matched to a gene; V was cut back by 5 bases and J by 2 bases. Per the germline V gene, CDR1 is SGHTA and CDR2 is FQGNSA. The CDR3 covers 16 residues. CDR3 bases: TGTGCCAGCAGCACTCGACTAGCGGGGTACACAGATACGCAGTATTTT. Translated, it gives CASSTRLAGYTDTQYF.

V usage is TRBV9 and J usage is TRBJ2-2, with a tentative D call TRBD1 (6 bases). The CDR3 has 15 residues. CDR1 and CDR2 from the germline V gene are SGDLS and YYNGEE. V lost 5 bases to trimming and J lost 1 base, with 12 bases between them. CDR3 nucleotides: TGTGCCAGCAGTGGTAGAGGGGGGAACACCGGGGAGCTGTTTTTT. Translated: CASSGRGGNTGELFF.

This clone was seen only once. The rearrangement uses TRBV2 and TRBJ1-5; TRBD1 matches 9 bases. The CDR3 is made up of 16 amino acids. Germline V CDR1 and CDR2: SNHLY, FYNNEI. V dropped 4 bases and J dropped 1; count of bases not matched to a gene: 5. The CDR3 loop is CASSAWTGVSNQPQHF. The CDR3 DNA reads TGTGCCAGCAGTGCATGGACAGGGGTGAGCAATCAGCCCCAGCATTTT.

V and J are TRBV7-9 and TRBJ2-5; tentatively, D is TRBD1 (6 bases). V was shortened by 2 bases and J by 7 bases, with 14 bases between the two germline ends. Germline V gene sequence: CDR1 SEHNR, CDR2 FQNEAQ (reference sequence). The CDR3 totals 14 residues. The CDR3, as DNA: TGTGCCAGCAGCTTAAAAGGACAGTATGGGACCCAGTACTTC. This encodes CASSLKGQYGTQYF.

The chain couples TRBV5-4 to TRBJ2-6, with TRBD1 identical over 9 bases. This CDR3 has 18 amino acids. The germline gives CDR1 SGHNT, CDR2 YYREEE (reference sequence). The V segment lost 4 bases and the J segment 0 bases; nucleotides outside the gene matches: 8. CDR3 DNA: TGTGCCAGCAGCGGTCGGACAGGGGCCCTCTCTGGGGCCAACGTCCTGACTTTC. Its protein is CASSGRTGALSGANVLTF.

The genes are TRBV6-5 and TRBJ2-1; a weak D match, TRBD2 (5 bases). With 6 bases removed from V and 9 bases from J, the gap between germline ends came to 18 bases. This CDR3 is 14 amino acids long. Germline V gene lookup returns CDR1 MNHEY and CDR2 SVGAGI. The CDR3 loop reads CASSPLGLHAEQFF. CDR3 bases: TGTGCCAGCAGCCCACTAGGTCTCCACGCTGAGCAGTTCTTC.

The CDR3 region has the DNA TGTGCCAGCAGTTTAGGACTACCCCGGGAGACCCAGTACTTC. Translating it yields CASSLGLPRETQYF. The chain links TRBV28 to TRBJ2-5, with D perhaps matching TRBD2 (6 bases). The CDR3 runs 14 residues. CDR1 and CDR2 (germline): MDHEN, SYDVKM. Trimming stripped 2 bases from V and 5 bases from J, with 12 bases between.

This clone was observed a single time. The rearrangement links TRBV29-1 to TRBJ1-2; 8 bases are a match to TRBD1. In germline, CDR1 is SQVTM, CDR2 ANQGSEA. This CDR3 comprises 12 residues. The ends lost 6 bases at V and 7 bases at J; junction bases unmatched: 7. DNA for the CDR3: TGCAGCGTCGATGACAGGGGAGGTGGCTACACCTTC. Its protein product is CSVDDRGGGYTF.

The gene calls are TRBV19 and TRBJ2-5; 10 bases fit TRBD2. With V trimmed by 2 bases and J by 5 bases, 14 bases remained unmatched. The V gene's germline CDR1 is LNHDA and CDR2 SQIVND (reference sequence). The CDR3 sequence is 18 residues long. The CDR3: CASSIRPRVAGGLETQYF. Here the CDR3 DNA reads TGTGCCAGTAGTATACGGCCTCGAGTAGCGGGGGGACTGGAGACCCAGTACTTC.

V and J are TRBV15 and TRBJ1-5; D is ambiguous. Germline V gene lookup returns CDR1 LNHNV and CDR2 YYDKDF (reference sequence). This CDR3 has 12 residues. Trimming cost V 2 bases and J 6 bases, with 5 bases left between them. CDR3 bases: TGTGCCACCAGCAGAATGGCTCAGCCCCAGCATTTT. Protein: CATSRMAQPQHF.

The chain uses TRBV18 and TRBJ2-7, with TRBD1 matching over 7 bases. Unmatched junction bases numbered 5, after V lost 6 bases and J lost 0 bases. The V gene's germline CDR1 is KGHSH and CDR2 LQKENI. The CDR3 consists of 14 residues. Written as DNA, the CDR3 is TGTGCCAGCTCGGTTCGGGACAGCTCCTACGAGCAGTACTTC. Translation: CASSVRDSSYEQYF.

This rearrangement joins TRBV7-9 to TRBJ1-4; the match to TRBD1 covers 8 bases. Per germline, CDR1 SEHNR and CDR2 FQNEAQ (reference sequence). This CDR3 spans 13 amino acids. The V segment lost 4 bases and the J segment 10 bases; nucleotides outside the gene matches: 5. CDR3 in DNA: TGTGCCAGCAGCTCCGGACAGGGTGGAAAACTGTTTTTT. This gives the protein CASSSGQGGKLFF.

V is TRBV30 and J is TRBJ2-1, with TRBD2 as a possible D gene (6 bases). Germline CDR1 reads GTSNPN; CDR2 reads SVGIG (reference sequence). The CDR3 is 14 amino acids. Trimming shortened V by 2 bases and J by 4 bases, and 12 bases separated the two germline ends. The CDR3 spells CAWSLSSAYNEQFF. The CDR3 DNA sequence: TGTGCCTGGAGTTTGTCTAGCGCTTACAATGAGCAGTTCTTC.

The genes are TRBV6-5 and TRBJ1-6; 7 bases agree with TRBD1. The CDR3 covers 15 residues. Germline lookup yields CDR1 MNHEY and CDR2 SVGAGI. Unmatched junction bases numbered 5, after V lost 5 bases and J lost 4 bases. The CDR3 bases are TGTGCCAGCAGTGGACAGGTGAATTATAATTCACCCCTCCACTTT. Its protein product is CASSGQVNYNSPLHF.

This clone was recorded a few times. V is TRBV5-1 and J is TRBJ1-1; D not resolved. V lost 0 bases to trimming and J lost 1 base, with 7 bases between them. The germline gives CDR1 SGHRS, CDR2 YFSETQ. CDR3 length equals 14 residues. For the CDR3, the DNA is TGCGCCAGCAGCTTGGGATCGGGGAACACTGAAGCTTTCTTT. Its protein product is CASSLGSGNTEAFF.

The chain employs TRBV9 and TRBJ1-2; 8 positions agree with TRBD1. CDR1 is SGDLS and CDR2 is YYNGEE in the germline V gene. V lost 3 bases, J lost 5 bases, and 9 bases stayed unmatched. This CDR3 is 15 amino acids long. CDR3 DNA sequence: TGTGCCAGCAGCGGGGCGACAGGGGAGGAGTATGGCTACACCTTC. It is translated as CASSGATGEEYGYTF.

The chain has TRBV14 and TRBJ2-1; 8 bases map to TRBD1. With 0 bases clipped from V and 3 bases from J, the junction kept 4 bases outside the gene matches. The CDR3 totals 16 residues. Germline-derived CDR1 and CDR2 are SGHDN and FVKESK. For the CDR3, the DNA is TGTGCCAGCAGCCAAGAGTCGGACAGGGACTACAATGAGCAGTTCTTC. It codes for CASSQESDRDYNEQFF.

The table lists this clone with a count of one. The chain uses TRBV13 and TRBJ2-5; D perhaps matches TRBD1 (6 bases). CDR1 is PRHDT and CDR2 is FYEKMQ in the germline V gene (reference sequence). The CDR3 sequence is 13 residues long. The V gene lost 10 bases and the J gene lost 5 bases, with 17 bases spanning the gap. CDR3 residues: CATTSGDRETQYF. The CDR3, as DNA: TGTGCCACCACATCAGGGGACCGGGAGACCCAGTACTTC. Filled out from reference TRBV13 and TRBJ2-5, the complete variable domain reads AAGVIQSPRHLIKEKRETATLKCYPIPRHDTVYWYQQGPGQDPQFLISFYEKMQSDKGSIPDRFSAQQFSDYHSELNMSSLELGDSALYFCATTSGDRETQYFGPGTRLLVL.

CDR3 sequence: CASSGTGGGKLFF. The CDR3 DNA reads as TGTGCCAGCAGTGGGACAGGGGGCGGAAAACTGTTTTTT. The chain couples TRBV6-5 to TRBJ1-4; TRBD1 matches 12 bases. CDR1 and CDR2 from the germline V gene are MNHEY and SVGAGI. The J segment lost 10 bases and the V segment lost 5 bases, leaving 2 bases of the junction unmatched. The CDR3 totals 13 residues.

J is TRBJ1-3 and V is TRBV29-1; D is unclear. Trimming removed 4 bases from V and 10 bases from J, with 11 bases in between. CDR1 SQVTM and CDR2 ANQGSEA come from the germline V gene. There are 11 residues in the CDR3. The CDR3 DNA reads TGCAGCGTTGTCTACGGAGGAACCATATATTTT. As protein: CSVVYGGTIYF.

J is TRBJ2-7 and V is TRBV4-3; D remains ambiguous. Germline CDR1 reads LGHNA; CDR2 reads YSLEER. V was clipped by 0 bases and J by 2 bases, with 11 bases between them. The CDR3 totals 15 residues. CDR3 loop: CASSQDLAAAYEQYF. CDR3 coding DNA: TGCGCCAGCAGCCAAGATCTCGCGGCAGCCTACGAGCAGTACTTC.

The chain uses TRBV7-6 and TRBJ2-3; perhaps TRBD2 as D (7 bases). Between the trimmed V and J ends, which lost 4 bases and 4 bases, there was a span of 18 bases. The germline V gene encodes CDR1 SGHVS and CDR2 FNYEAQ. The CDR3 is 16 residues long. The CDR3 reads CASSSNLGGRADTQYF. CDR3 DNA: TGTGCCAGCAGCTCTAATCTCGGGGGGCGGGCAGATACGCAGTATTTT.

J is TRBJ2-2 and V is TRBV5-4; 11 nucleotides line up with TRBD2. V lost 3 bases and J lost 6; bases outside the gene matches: 4. CDR3 size: 15 residues. Germline CDR1 SGHNT, CDR2 YYREEE (reference sequence). The CDR3 reads CASSYDSGGAGELFF. The CDR3 DNA reads as TGTGCCAGCAGCTATGATAGCGGGGGGGCCGGGGAGCTGTTTTTT. Complete variable domain (other parts from reference TRBV5-4 and TRBJ2-2): ETGVTQSPTHLIKTRGQQVTLRCSSQSGHNTVSWYQQALGQGPQFIFQYYREEENGRGNFPPRFSGLQFPNYSSELNVNALELDDSALYLCASSYDSGGAGELFFGEGSRLTVL.

In this sample, this clone turned up once. The rearrangement uses TRBV5-5 and TRBJ2-3; the D is unclear. The V and J ends lost 1 base and 2 bases respectively, with 8 bases between them. There are 14 residues in the CDR3. Germline V lookup: CDR1 SGHKS, CDR2 YYEKEE (reference sequence). In nucleotides, the CDR3 is TGTGCCAGCAGCTTGCGTCCACACACAGATACGCAGTATTTT. It yields the protein CASSLRPHTDTQYF.

The gene calls are TRBV7-3 and TRBJ2-1, with D possibly TRBD2 on 6 matching bases. The CDR3 has 16 amino acids. V lost 1 base to trimming and J lost 0 bases, with 10 bases between them. Germline CDR1 reads SGHTA; CDR2 reads FQGTGA. CDR3 coding DNA: TGTGCCAGCAGCTTAAGGGGGAGGAGCTCCTACAATGAGCAGTTCTTC. Translated, it gives CASSLRGRSSYNEQFF.

This chain uses TRBV28 with TRBJ1-5; 7 nucleotides agree with TRBD1. The CDR3 sequence is 13 residues long. The V gene's germline CDR1 is MDHEN and CDR2 SYDVKM. Germline trimming cut 7 bases from V and 2 bases from J; bases unmatched to any gene: 2. The CDR3: CASKGTGNQPQHF. The CDR3 nucleotides are TGTGCCAGCAAAGGGACAGGCAATCAGCCCCAGCATTTT.

V usage is TRBV18 and J usage is TRBJ2-7, with D tentatively TRBD2 (6 bases). The CDR3 is made up of 17 amino acids. The germline gives CDR1 KGHSH, CDR2 LQKENI. V was trimmed by 2 bases and J by 4 bases, leaving 21 bases between them. CDR3 coding DNA: TGTGCCAGCTCACCATTGCCCGGGACTCCTGACTCATACGAGCAGTACTTC. Its protein product is CASSPLPGTPDSYEQYF.

The chain couples TRBV4-3 to TRBJ1-2; 10 bases are shared with TRBD1. The CDR3 is 15 residues long. V was clipped by 5 bases and J by 3 bases; unmatched bases: 6. Germline lookup yields CDR1 LGHNA and CDR2 YSLEER. CDR3 nucleotide sequence: TGCGCCAGCAGCAACGACAGGGGGCCCGACTATGGCTACACCTTC. Its protein product is CASSNDRGPDYGYTF.

V is TRBV30 and J is TRBJ1-1; tentatively, D is TRBD1 (5 bases). The germline CDR1 and CDR2 sequences are GTSNPN and SVGIG (reference sequence). V lost 2 bases, J lost 3 bases, and 13 bases lay in between. This CDR3 has 14 amino acids. CDR3 nucleotides: TGTGCCTGGAGTTCCCGGGGGGAAGACACTGAAGCTTTCTTT. This codes for CAWSSRGEDTEAFF.

The chain carries TRBV7-8 and TRBJ2-5; maybe TRBD2 (5 bases). The V end lost 2 bases, the J end lost 1 base, and 11 bases lay between the germline ends. Germline values: CDR1 SGHVS, CDR2 FQNEAQ. CDR3 size: 15 residues. The CDR3 nucleotides are TGTGCCAGCAGCTTATACGGGGAGACCCAAGAGACCCAGTACTTC. Amino acid sequence: CASSLYGETQETQYF.